The clone carrying this TCR beta chain occurred a few times. This entry is derived from a study of control samples from healthy donors and cancer patients. Profiled with immunoSEQ multiplex PCR; TCRdb holds only in-frame clones, not every one. The sample consists of around 130,000 clones, around nine tenths of them appearing once. The CDR3 is 16 amino acids. The J segment lost 15 bases and the V segment lost 1 base, leaving 9 bases of the junction unmatched. Germline V CDR1 and CDR2: MGHRA, YSYEKL. V is TRBV4-1 and J is TRBJ2-1; 16 bases map to TRBD2. The sequence was collected from a man aged 25 to 40 in good health. Sequencing was done on a sample of blood. The CDR3 sequence is CASSQVSSGLAGGWFF. CDR3 bases: TGCGCCAGCAGCCAAGTATCCTCGGGACTAGCGGGGGGGTGGTTCTTC.